These 6 T cell receptor beta chains were all obtained from the same sample, sequenced in a study of T cell clonality in common variable immunodeficiency. Assay: immunoSEQ multiplex PCR; the TCRdb copy retains only in-frame clones and omits some. Reported are 30,000 to 40,000 clones, none seen only once; the ten largest carry 2.5% to 3%. Sequencing was done on a sample of peripheral blood mononuclear cells. Every receptor here comes from a person aged 18 to 75 in good health.

This clone showed up many times. Read data end 3 residues before the CDR3 end; the end is taken from the germline J gene. The chain has TRBV7-2 and TRBJ2-7; 8 bases are shared with TRBD2. With 0 bases clipped from V and 1 base from J, the junction kept 8 bases outside the gene matches. Germline assignment: CDR1 SGHTA and CDR2 FQGNSA. This CDR3 contains 17 residues. CDR3 loop: CASSLAVTAGESYEQYF. The DNA read from the CDR3 is TGTGCCAGCAGCTTAGCGGTAACAGCGGGAGAGTCCTACGAG.

This clone was observed many times. The DNA ends 3 residues before the CDR3 does, and the rest of the CDR3 is filled in from the germline J gene. The chain joins TRBV29-1 to TRBJ2-5, with 7 nucleotides matching TRBD1. Germline CDR1 is SQVTM and CDR2 is ANQGSEA. V was clipped by 7 bases and J by 2 bases; unmatched bases: 13. The CDR3 runs to 15 residues. CDR3 DNA, as far as it was read: TGCAGCGCACACTCAGACAGGGACGTACAAGAGACC. This encodes CSAHSDRDVQET. The full CDR3 protein is CSAHSDRDVQETQYF.

This clone has just a few counts. The read finishes 3 residues shy of the CDR3 end, and the germline J gene is used to complete it. The chain has TRBV7-9 and TRBJ1-1; D is perhaps TRBD1 (5 bases). Trimming pared 3 bases from V and 6 bases from J, leaving 14 bases between. This CDR3 is 14 amino acids long. Germline-derived CDR1 and CDR2 are SEHNR and FQNEAQ (reference sequence). CDR3 amino acids: CASSFGQLNSEAFF. The sequenced CDR3 bases are TGTGCCAGCAGCTTTGGACAACTTAACTCTGAA.

To note about this clone: The read ends 3 residues before the CDR3 terminus; that terminus is restored from the germline J gene. The chain carries TRBV11-2 and TRBJ2-7, with D perhaps assigned TRBD1 or TRBD2 (6 bases each). This CDR3 comprises 15 residues. Trimming pared 5 bases from V and 6 bases from J, leaving 20 bases between. The V gene's germline CDR1 is SGHAT and CDR2 FQNNGV. The CDR3: CASSRGGQPLLEQYF. The sequenced CDR3 bases are TGTGCCAGCAGCCGGGGAGGACAGCCCCTGCTCGAG.

In its sample, this clone was seen many times. The observed sequence ends 3 residues before the CDR3 terminus, with the missing tail filled in from the germline J gene. The chain uses TRBV7-9 and TRBJ2-5, with D perhaps TRBD1 (5 bases). Trimming removed 6 bases at V and 3 bases at J, with 8 bases between. The CDR3 loop spans 12 amino acids. Germline CDR1 reads SEHNR; CDR2 reads FQNEAQ (reference sequence). CDR3 loop: CASRSTEETQYF. The sequenced CDR3 bases are TGTGCCAGCAGGTCGACAGAAGAGACC.

The table lists this clone with a few counts. The read halts 3 residues ahead of the CDR3 end, with the missing end drawn from the germline J gene. The J gene is TRBJ1-2, the V gene TRBV6-1; D is ambiguous. The CDR3 runs 17 residues. Per germline, CDR1 MNHNS and CDR2 SASEGT. The CDR3 reads CASSEGLPNLRYNDYTF. The sequenced part of the CDR3 DNA is TGTGCCAGCAGTGAAGGACTACCCAACCTAAGGTACAATGAC.